This TCR beta chain was identified during a study of radiotherapy plus CTLA-4 blockade in lung cancer. For the study at large: Among enrolled patients, under 20% responded and less than 40% achieved disease control.

The data were produced by immunoSEQ multiplex PCR, yet TCRdb's version contains in-frame clones alone and is incomplete. Here the sample spans about 40,000 clones, roughly three quarters being singletons. The germline CDR1 and CDR2 sequences are LNHNV and YYDKDF (reference sequence). The germline V and J ends were trimmed by 3 bases and 2 bases, with 20 bases remaining between them. The CDR3 consists of 17 residues. On this clone itself: Its antigen is still unknown.

Focal radiation plus CTLA-4 blockade with ipilimumab was given to patients with chemo-refractory metastatic non-small-cell lung cancer. Study-wide points: Alongside interferon-beta, early blood T cell clone dynamics were reportedly the best predictor of response. Blood saw expansion of tumor-derived TCR clones after radiotherapy plus ipilimumab.

Sequenced here: peripheral blood, sampled from a patient treated with radiotherapy plus ipilimumab. This sequence originates from a human donor with non-small cell lung cancer that progressed on radiotherapy plus ipilimumab. The V gene is TRBV15, the J gene TRBJ2-7; tentatively, D is TRBD1 (6 bases). CDR3 in amino acids: CATSSLDPRGGTYEQYF. CDR3 nucleotides: TGTGCCACCAGCAGTCTAGACCCCAGGGGTGGCACCTACGAGCAGTACTTC.